This paragraph reports one TCR beta chain. What it binds is unknown. This sample stems from a study of persistence of HIV-infected CD4 T cells. Study as a whole: Donors were ART-treated; their CMV- and Gag-responding CD4+ T cells were isolated. The study's findings and limits: TCR oligoclonality correlated with proviral oligoclonality in the same sorted populations. Degenerate expanded CDR3beta sequences were enriched among CMV- and Gag-responding cells.

The CDR3 has 15 amino acids. The V end lost 2 bases, the J end lost 4 bases, and 15 bases lay between the germline ends. Germline assignment: CDR1 SGHRS and CDR2 YFSETQ. The libraries were made with immunoSEQ version 4 in survey mode. TCRdb's table, derived via immunoSEQ multiplex PCR, lists solely in-frame clones and lacks some. This table has about 40,000 clones, roughly 74% appearing once. Overlapping HIV-1 Gag 15-mer peptides at approximately 0.96 ug per peptide per mL were used. CD40L-negative CD69-negative CD45RO-high memory CD4+ T cells were sorted as populations depleted of antigen-responding cells.

This receptor was taken from an adult man with HIV who was CMV-seropositive. Sequenced here: CD4+ T cells sorted from PBMCs after approximately 19-hour stimulation, sampled from a patient who received antiretroviral therapy. The rearrangement uses TRBV5-1 and TRBJ1-1; maybe TRBD1 (6 bases). CDR3 DNA: TGCGCCAGCAGCTTAGTCGGGGGCTGGGGCACTGAAGCTTTCTTT. It is translated as CASSLVGGWGTEAFF.